One and the same sample provided the 26 T cell receptor beta chains below, sequenced in a study of blood T cell repertoires in COVID-19. TCRdb's copy holds only in-frame clones and misses some; the assay was immunoSEQ multiplex PCR. Seen here are over 200,000 clones, 80% to 90% observed once, and the top ten hold 10%. What was sequenced was PBMCs or T cells enriched from blood (not recorded which). The receptors were sampled from a man between 18 and 29 years old with acute COVID-19.

For the CDR3, the DNA is TGTGCCAGCAGCAAACAGGTACCGGGAGAGCAGTACTTC. Translation gives CASSKQVPGEQYF. The chain has TRBV21-1 and TRBJ2-7; the DNA was not used to check the table's D call, TRBD2. TRBV21-1 is reported as a pseudogene. CDR3 size: 13 residues.

V gene TRBV27 combines with J gene TRBJ1-2, with 9 bases fitting TRBD1. CDR1 is MNHEY and CDR2 is SMNVEV in the germline V gene (reference sequence). Germline trimming cut 6 bases from V and 4 bases from J; bases unmatched to any gene: 15. The CDR3 is 17 amino acids. CDR3 amino acids: CASRAGTGLGLGYGYTF. DNA of the CDR3: TGTGCCAGCAGGGCCGGGACAGGGCTAGGGTTGGGCTATGGCTACACCTTC.

V usage is TRBV30 and J usage is TRBJ2-3; 12 positions match TRBD2. The J segment lost 2 bases and the V segment lost 2 bases, leaving 5 bases of the junction unmatched. The germline CDR1 and CDR2 sequences are GTSNPN and SVGIG (reference sequence). The CDR3 length is 16 residues. CDR3: CAWSTGLAGNTDTQYF. The CDR3 DNA reads as TGTGCCTGGAGTACAGGACTAGCGGGGAACACAGATACGCAGTATTTT. Filled out from reference TRBV30 and TRBJ2-3, the complete variable domain reads SQTIHQWPATLVQPVGSPLSLECTVEGTSNPNLYWYRQAAGRGLQLLFYSVGIGQISSEVPQNLSASRPQDRQFILSSKKLLLSDSGFYLCAWSTGLAGNTDTQYFGPGTRLTVL.

The V call is TRBV4-2, the J call TRBJ2-7, with 7 positions matching TRBD2. V was pared by 4 bases and J by 1 base, with 4 bases of the junction left unmatched. CDR1 is LGHNA and CDR2 is YNFKEQ in the germline V gene. This CDR3 comprises 14 residues. The CDR3 loop reads CASSPKRESYEQYF. The CDR3 region has the DNA TGTGCCAGCAGCCCTAAGCGGGAATCCTACGAGCAGTACTTC.

The chain links TRBV9 to TRBJ2-3; no clear D gene. CDR1 is SGDLS and CDR2 is YYNGEE in the germline V gene. Between the trimmed V and J ends, which lost 3 bases and 5 bases, there was a span of 7 bases. The CDR3 covers 12 residues. The CDR3 coding sequence is TGTGCCAGCAGCGCTAATCAAGATACGCAGTATTTT. Protein: CASSANQDTQYF.

This chain connects TRBV2 to TRBJ2-3; no definite D call. V lost 7 bases, J lost 6 bases, and 11 bases lay in between. This CDR3 is 12 amino acids long. Looked up from germline, CDR1 is SNHLY and CDR2 is FYNNEI. This CDR3 is CASKFRSDTQYF. The CDR3 coding sequence is TGTGCCAGCAAGTTCCGGTCGGATACGCAGTATTTT.

V gene TRBV11-3 combines with J gene TRBJ2-3; D not certain. V lost 0 bases, J lost 8 bases, and 15 bases lay in between. Germline V gene sequence: CDR1 SGHNT, CDR2 YENEEA. The CDR3 length is 15 residues. The CDR3 here is CASSLDRVVLATQYF. The CDR3 DNA is TGTGCCAGCAGCTTAGATCGGGTGGTGCTCGCTACGCAGTATTTT.

This chain uses TRBV28 with TRBJ2-1; D not certain. Germline CDR1 is MDHEN and CDR2 is SYDVKM. This CDR3 has 12 amino acids. Trimming took 3 bases from V and 5 from J, leaving 5 bases between them. Here the CDR3 DNA reads TGTGCCAGCAGTTTTTCCAACAATGAGCAGTTCTTC. Its protein is CASSFSNNEQFF. Supplemented by reference TRBV28 and TRBJ2-1, the full variable domain reads DVKVTQSSRYLVKRTGEKVFLECVQDMDHENMFWYRQDPGLGLRLIYFSYDVKMKEKGDIPEGYSVSREKKERFSLILESASTNQTSMYLCASSFSNNEQFFGPGTRLTVL.

The rearrangement joins TRBV19 to TRBJ2-4; 14 nucleotides align to TRBD2. There are 18 residues in the CDR3. Germline values: CDR1 LNHDA, CDR2 SQIVND (reference sequence). Trimming at V came to 4 bases and at J to 1 base, leaving 6 bases not matched to a gene. This chain's CDR3 is CASSRGLAGVKAKNIQYF. In nucleotides, the CDR3 is TGTGCCAGTAGTAGGGGACTAGCGGGAGTTAAGGCCAAAAACATTCAGTACTTC.

J is TRBJ2-1 and V is TRBV18, with TRBD2 identical over 10 bases. Looked up from germline, CDR1 is KGHSH and CDR2 is LQKENI. V shed 6 bases and J 5 bases; nucleotides not matched to a gene: 13. The CDR3 loop spans 17 amino acids. The CDR3 sequence is CASSLGSGRATNNEQFF. Here the CDR3 DNA reads TGTGCCAGCTCCCTTGGGAGCGGGAGGGCCACAAACAATGAGCAGTTCTTC.

The chain combines TRBV3-1 (or the pseudogene TRBV3-2) with TRBJ2-1; 14 bases fit TRBD2. Germline CDR1 is LGHDT and CDR2 is YNNKEL (reference sequence). The CDR3 has 15 residues. V gave up 3 bases and J gave up 12 bases; unmatched junction bases: 7. This CDR3 is CASSQTSGTSGRQFF. The CDR3 region has the DNA TGTGCCAGCAGCCAGACCTCCGGGACTAGCGGGAGGCAGTTCTTC.

The chain links TRBV27 to TRBJ1-6; D is perhaps TRBD1 (6 bases). Looked up from germline, CDR1 is MNHEY and CDR2 is SMNVEV (reference sequence). The CDR3 runs 18 residues. V lost 3 bases to trimming and J lost 0 bases, with 15 bases between them. This CDR3 reads CASSFRGGESSYNSPLHF. As DNA, the CDR3 is TGTGCCAGCAGTTTTAGAGGGGGTGAGAGCTCCTATAATTCACCCCTCCACTTT.

Regarding this clone: This sample also contains other DNA sequences that code for the same CDR3. The chain has TRBV30 and TRBJ2-7; the D is unclear. Per the germline V gene, CDR1 is GTSNPN and CDR2 is SVGIG (reference sequence). V dropped 0 bases and J dropped 3 bases, with 6 bases sitting between them. CDR3 length: 12 amino acids. The CDR3 DNA reads as TGTGCCTGGAGTGTCGGCGGCTACGAGCAGTACTTC. Translated: CAWSVGGYEQYF.

The chain links TRBV20-1 to TRBJ2-7, with D unclear. The germline V and J ends were trimmed by 3 bases and 6 bases, with 21 bases remaining between them. The CDR3 loop spans 15 amino acids. Germline CDR1 and CDR2: DFQATT and SNEGSKA (reference sequence). The CDR3 nucleotides are TGCAGTGCTAGTAGCCCCCTAGACGCTGCCTCCGAGCAGTACTTC. Translating it yields CSASSPLDAASEQYF.

This clone was recorded a few times. J is TRBJ2-1 and V is TRBV24-1, with 7 bases fitting TRBD2. The CDR3 spans 13 residues. Germline CDR1 KGHDR, CDR2 SFDVKD. The trim removed 5 bases at V and 7 bases at J, leaving 4 bases unmatched. In DNA form, the CDR3 reads TGTGCCACCAGTGCCTTGGGGGGGAATGAGCAGTTCTTC. It yields the protein CATSALGGNEQFF.

In DNA form, the CDR3 reads TGTGCCAGCAGCTTAGCCCCGAGCGATGAGCAGTTCTTC. Residues: CASSLAPSDEQFF. V gene TRBV7-9 combines with J gene TRBJ2-1; D not resolved. The CDR3 runs to 13 residues. V was cut by 0 bases and J by 8 bases, with 8 bases left in between. CDR1 is SEHNR, CDR2 FQNEAQ, per germline (reference sequence).

V and J are TRBV7-9 and TRBJ1-6; D might be TRBD1 (6 bases). The CDR3 is 15 amino acids. V was cut by 1 base and J by 7 bases, with 11 bases left in between. The germline V gene has CDR1 SEHNR and CDR2 FQNEAQ (reference sequence). The DNA for the CDR3 is TGTGCCAGCAGCTTAGAGTCTACAGGGAATTCACCCCTCCACTTT. It yields the protein CASSLESTGNSPLHF.

The chain has TRBV14 and TRBJ2-5; the match to TRBD1 covers 10 bases. V gave up 4 bases and J gave up 7 bases; unmatched junction bases: 9. Germline V CDR1 and CDR2: SGHDN, FVKESK. CDR3 length: 15 residues. As DNA, the CDR3 is TGTGCCAGCAGCCTACGACAGGGGGCGAGGGGGACCCAGTACTTC. The encoded protein is CASSLRQGARGTQYF.

The gene calls are TRBV10-3 and TRBJ2-5, with 10 bases identical to TRBD2. Germline V CDR1 and CDR2: ENHRY, SYGVKD. The CDR3 length is 17 residues. J was trimmed by 5 bases and V by 3 bases; bases with no gene match: 12. The CDR3 DNA is TGTGCCATCAGTGAAGGGATGAGCGGGAGGGCCGGGGAGACCCAGTACTTC. It specifies CAISEGMSGRAGETQYF.

The rearrangement links TRBV7-9 to TRBJ2-7; D might be TRBD1 (6 bases). The V end was cut by 5 bases, the J end by 7 bases, with 12 bases between. Germline values: CDR1 SEHNR, CDR2 FQNEAQ (reference sequence). The CDR3 has 12 residues. The CDR3 nucleotides are TGTGCCAGCAGCCGGGACACGAGAGAGCAGTACTTC. Amino acids: CASSRDTREQYF.

The gene calls are TRBV24-1 and TRBJ1-5, with 9 bases fitting TRBD1. The CDR3 has 16 residues. Germline loops: CDR1 KGHDR, CDR2 SFDVKD. J was trimmed by 5 bases and V by 4 bases; bases with no gene match: 8. The CDR3 is CATSDTTGGTDQPQHF. CDR3 DNA sequence: TGTGCCACCAGTGACACAACAGGGGGCACCGATCAGCCCCAGCATTTT.

The chain is built from TRBV4-1 and TRBJ2-3; 11 bases fit TRBD2. This CDR3 has 17 amino acids. V lost 4 bases and J lost 0; bases outside the gene matches: 6. Germline V gene sequence: CDR1 MGHRA, CDR2 YSYEKL. Here the CDR3 DNA reads TGCGCCAGCAGCCTAACAGGGACTAGCGGAAGCACAGATACGCAGTATTTT. Translating gives CASSLTGTSGSTDTQYF.

V gene TRBV10-1 combines with J gene TRBJ2-7; 7 bases are a match to TRBD2. Per germline, CDR1 WNHNN and CDR2 SYGVQD (reference sequence). V was pared by 0 bases and J by 3 bases, with 14 bases of the junction left unmatched. The CDR3 consists of 18 residues. The CDR3 protein is CASSESGGVEAGIYEQYF. CDR3 coding DNA: TGCGCCAGCAGTGAGTCGGGGGGGGTTGAAGCGGGGATCTACGAGCAGTACTTC.

The chain joins TRBV11-2 to TRBJ2-1; TRBD2 matches at 10 bases. Germline lookup yields CDR1 SGHAT and CDR2 FQNNGV. V was pared by 6 bases and J by 8 bases, with 7 bases of the junction left unmatched. There are 14 residues in the CDR3. The CDR3 DNA is TGTGCCAGCAGAATCGGACTAGCGGTAGATGAGCAGTTCTTC. It translates to CASRIGLAVDEQFF.

In its sample, this clone was seen a few times. The chain combines TRBV28 with TRBJ2-2, with TRBD1 matching 9 bases. Trimming cost V 3 bases and J 5 bases; bases outside gene matches: 7. The CDR3 loop spans 16 amino acids. Germline values: CDR1 MDHEN, CDR2 SYDVKM. The chain's CDR3 is CASSFRTGDSTGELFF. The DNA for the CDR3 is TGTGCCAGCAGTTTCCGGACAGGGGATTCTACCGGGGAGCTGTTTTTT.

V gene TRBV5-4 combines with J gene TRBJ1-2; 8 bases line up with TRBD1. Germline V gene sequence: CDR1 SGHNT, CDR2 YYREEE (reference sequence). The CDR3 runs 14 residues. V was pared by 5 bases and J by 3 bases, with 6 bases of the junction left unmatched. CDR3 in DNA: TGTGCCAGCAGGGCTGACAGGGGTGACTATGGCTACACCTTC. This encodes CASRADRGDYGYTF.